This T cell receptor (beta chain) was recorded in a study of blood T cells in healthy people across ages. For the second PCR, which ran for 7 to 11 cycles, a sample-barcoded 5' primer and a J-beta primer mix were used. From the 5' RACE reads, TCRdb called clonotypes with MiXCR, one entry per CDR3 protein. The sample consists of more than 450,000 distinct CDR3 sequences, 27% of them appearing once. With 4 bases clipped from V and 0 bases from J, the junction kept 18 bases outside the gene matches. The CDR3 runs 19 residues. Germline V lookup: CDR1 SGHDN, CDR2 FVKESK. Around 9.5 milliliters of peripheral blood were drawn from each donor. These same data were also listed under a study on T cells of mothers and their children. That paper notes: It was related mother-child pairs that showed slightly higher overlap than unrelated pairs, without reaching significance.

The sequenced sample consisted of blood. This TCR came from a boy aged 2-9 years in good health. The chain employs TRBV14 and TRBJ2-7, with 7 bases fitting TRBD1. The chain's CDR3 is CASSRRFRDSGGFSYEQYF. The CDR3 DNA is TGTGCCAGCAGCCGAAGGTTCCGGGACAGTGGCGGCTTCTCCTACGAGCAGTACTTC.